These T cell receptor beta chains were read from a single sample in a study of T cells in Graves' hyperthyroidism and ophthalmopathy. A single record per CDR3 protein comes from TCRdb applying MiXCR to the multiplex PCR reads. Of 350,000 to 500,000 distinct CDR3 sequences listed, approximately 13% are singletons. The specimen was blood. The receptor set was obtained from a woman under 30 with Graves' hyperthyroidism. Each CDR3 is given with its conserved first and last residue. The D gene is left open where the match is weak. Where a row states a size, it is once, few, many or the class of an expanded clone; other rows omit it.

clone_size j_call d_call v_call cdr3_aa cdr3_nt
few TRBJ2-2 - TRBV6-6 CASSYGAALNTGELFF TGTGCCAGCAGTTACGGCGCAGCCCTCAACACCGGGGAGCTGTTTTTT
many TRBJ1-1 TRBD1 TRBV7-9 CASSPGDRVNTEAFF TGTGCCAGCAGCCCAGGGGACAGGGTGAACACTGAAGCTTTCTTT
- TRBJ2-1 TRBD1 TRBV5-1 CASSTGQKNNEQFF TGCGCCAGCAGCACGGGACAGAAAAACAATGAGCAGTTCTTC
- TRBJ2-1 - TRBV7-8 CASSLDSLDSRFF TGTGCCAGCAGCTTAGATTCCTTAGACTCAAGGTTCTTC
few TRBJ2-6 - TRBV6-5 CASSYSLGLGANVLTF TGTGCCAGCAGTTACTCCTTGGGGCTTGGGGCCAACGTCCTGACTTTC
few TRBJ2-6 - TRBV27 CASSFARAGANVLTF TGTGCCAGCAGTTTCGCGAGGGCTGGGGCCAACGTCCTGACTTTC
- TRBJ2-7 - TRBV11-2 CASAPGHLYEQYF TGTGCCAGCGCACCGGGACACCTCTACGAGCAGTACTTC
many TRBJ2-7 TRBD2 TRBV7-2 CASSSRAAGEYSYEQYF TGTGCCAGCAGCTCCCGCGCCGCGGGGGAGTATTCCTACGAGCAGTACTTC
few TRBJ1-1 - TRBV6-1 CASSGGSENTEAFF TGTGCCAGCAGTGGGGGGTCTGAGAACACTGAAGCTTTCTTT
few TRBJ1-1 - TRBV5-4 CASSLVGGMVTEAFF TGTGCCAGCAGCTTGGTTGGCGGGATGGTAACTGAAGCTTTCTTT
few TRBJ2-5 TRBD2 TRBV2 CGSGGGGQETQYF TGTGGTAGTGGCGGGGGGGGCCAAGAGACCCAGTACTTC
- TRBJ2-5 TRBD2 TRBV11-2 CASSFPVRAGVEETQYF TGTGCCAGCAGCTTCCCCGTCCGGGCGGGAGTCGAGGAGACCCAGTACTTC
few TRBJ2-1 - TRBV20-1 CSAEPHREFVNEQFF TGCAGTGCTGAGCCCCACCGGGAGTTTGTCAATGAGCAGTTCTTC
- TRBJ2-3 - TRBV7-9 CASSPVVGGTDTQYF TGTGCCAGCAGCCCTGTGGTGGGAGGCACAGATACGCAGTATTTT
many TRBJ1-1 - TRBV5-6 CASSPATVAEAFF TGTGCCAGCAGCCCTGCGACGGTGGCTGAAGCTTTCTTT
many TRBJ2-5 TRBD2 TRBV7-9 CASSAGTSGSQETQYF TGTGCCAGCAGCGCCGGGACTAGCGGGAGCCAAGAGACCCAGTACTTC
few TRBJ2-3 TRBD2 TRBV7-9 CASSLPSSGRRLSTDTQYF TGTGCCAGCAGCTTACCATCTAGCGGGAGGAGGTTAAGCACAGATACGCAGTATTTT
- TRBJ2-1 TRBD2 TRBV11-2 CASLDPGTRLSNEQFF TGTGCCAGCCTAGACCCCGGGACTAGATTATCCAATGAGCAGTTCTTC
few TRBJ1-3 TRBD1 TRBV28 CASGTAYWSSGNTIYF TGTGCCAGTGGGACAGCGTACTGGAGCTCTGGAAACACCATATATTTT
many TRBJ1-3 - TRBV28 CASTPPADSGNTIYF TGTGCCAGCACCCCCCCCGCGGACTCTGGAAACACCATATATTTT
many TRBJ2-3 - TRBV12-3/TRBV12-4 CASSSPNTDTQYF TGTGCCAGCAGTTCACCTAACACAGATACGCAGTATTTT
many TRBJ2-5 TRBD2 TRBV11-1 CASSLAGLAGSETQYF TGTGCCAGCAGCTTAGCGGGGCTAGCGGGGTCAGAGACCCAGTACTTC
many TRBJ2-2 - TRBV12-3/TRBV12-4 CASRTRNTGELFF TGTGCCAGCAGGACTCGGAACACCGGGGAGCTGTTTTTT
- TRBJ1-3 TRBD1 TRBV28 CASTVDRVGSTIYF TGTGCCAGCACCGTCGACAGGGTCGGAAGCACCATATATTTT
- TRBJ1-2 TRBD1 TRBV19 CASSGGTGTGGRYTF TGTGCCAGTAGTGGAGGAACCGGGACAGGGGGACGCTACACCTTC
many TRBJ2-7 - TRBV12-3/TRBV12-4 CASSLTTSYEQYF TGTGCCAGCAGCCTAACGACTAGTTACGAGCAGTACTTC
many TRBJ1-1 - TRBV28 CASSSPTEINTEAFF TGTGCCAGCAGTTCCCCGACAGAGATAAACACTGAAGCTTTCTTT
many TRBJ2-7 TRBD2 TRBV7-3 CASSLRLAGVDEQYF TGTGCCAGCAGCTTAAGGCTAGCGGGAGTCGACGAGCAGTACTTC
many TRBJ2-1 - TRBV24-1 CATSDPPGYEQFF TGTGCCACCAGTGATCCCCCAGGGTATGAGCAGTTCTTC
many TRBJ2-3 - TRBV30 CAWSVKGSNTQYF TGTGCCTGGAGTGTAAAGGGTTCGAATACGCAGTATTTT
many TRBJ2-1 - TRBV12-3/TRBV12-4 CASSFFMGDEQFF TGTGCCAGCAGTTTTTTCATGGGGGATGAGCAGTTCTTC
many TRBJ2-7 - TRBV28 CASSASRERTYEQYF TGTGCCAGCAGTGCCTCCCGGGAGCGTACCTACGAGCAGTACTTC
many TRBJ2-3 - TRBV27 CATRDSGIGTDTQYF TGTGCCACCAGAGATTCAGGGATTGGCACAGATACGCAGTATTTT
- TRBJ2-7 TRBD1 TRBV20-1 CSAQAGTGFHEQYF TGCAGTGCCCAAGCCGGGACAGGGTTCCACGAGCAGTACTTC
- TRBJ2-5 - TRBV19 CASSRTGTPKETQYF TGTGCCAGTAGTAGAACCGGGACACCTAAAGAGACCCAGTACTTC
few TRBJ2-5 - TRBV15 CATSRDLEETQYF TGTGCCACCAGCAGAGATCTTGAGGAGACCCAGTACTTC
many TRBJ2-1 TRBD2 TRBV7-9 CASSPIPGTNYNEQFF TGTGCCAGCAGCCCAATCCCCGGGACTAACTACAATGAGCAGTTCTTC
many TRBJ2-7 TRBD1 TRBV6-1 CASSEDSGGSYEQYF TGTGCCAGCAGTGAAGATTCAGGGGGATCCTACGAGCAGTACTTC
- TRBJ1-4 - TRBV12-3/TRBV12-4 CASSFQRRNEKLFF TGTGCCAGCAGTTTTCAACGGAGAAATGAAAAACTGTTTTTT
few TRBJ2-1 TRBD1 TRBV5-1 CASSKGQGARSNEQFF TGCGCCAGCAGCAAGGGACAGGGGGCGCGGTCCAATGAGCAGTTCTTC